Each of the 20 T cell receptor beta chains below was sequenced from the same sample in a study of beta chain features in type 1 diabetes. Of the isolated RNA, all was reverse transcribed, and so the sequenced material was expressed TCRB transcripts. The assay was immunoSEQ multiplex PCR, and TCRdb's table has in-frame clones only and misses some. The sample consists of 400,000 or so clones, around 12% of them appearing once. Findings and caveats of the study: Type 1 diabetes patients had TCRB CDR3s that were shorter (moderately but significantly so) in all four CD4+ subsets.

No cognate antigen is known for these TCRs. Input material: naive CD4+ T cells from blood. These receptors were obtained from a woman aged 18-35 years with type 1 diabetes.

This clone was observed a few times. The chain's CDR3 is CASSFGTSGTHEQFF. CDR3 sequence (DNA): TGTGCCAGCAGCTTTGGGACTAGCGGCACCCATGAGCAGTTCTTC. This chain connects TRBV7-8 to TRBJ2-1, with 11 bases fitting TRBD2. V shed 3 bases, J shed 8 bases, and the junction held 6 bases outside the gene matches. This CDR3 spans 15 amino acids. Germline CDR1 is SGHVS and CDR2 is FQNEAQ.

V is TRBV5-1 and J is TRBJ2-2; TRBD1 aligns across 7 bases. The CDR3 runs 17 residues. The germline gives CDR1 SGHRS, CDR2 YFSETQ. V shed 4 bases, J shed 1 base, and the junction held 10 bases outside the gene matches. CDR3 DNA: TGCGCCAGCAGCCTAAAAACCGGGACAGAGAACACCGGGGAGCTGTTTTTT. Its translation: CASSLKTGTENTGELFF.

This clone was counted a few times. This rearrangement joins TRBV4-3 to TRBJ2-3; weak D call: TRBD2 (6 bases). Germline V gene lookup returns CDR1 LGHNA and CDR2 YSLEER. The CDR3 sequence is 16 residues long. The V end lost 4 bases, the J end lost 4 bases, and 18 bases lay between the germline ends. The CDR3 sequence: CASSPEVGGAPDTQYF. CDR3 nucleotides: TGCGCCAGCAGCCCCGAGGTGGGGGGAGCCCCAGATACGCAGTATTTT.

This clone was observed a handful of times. V is TRBV27 and J is TRBJ1-5; D remains ambiguous. Germline values: CDR1 MNHEY, CDR2 SMNVEV (reference sequence). The CDR3 has 16 residues. Trimming pared 4 bases from V and 0 bases from J, leaving 13 bases between. The CDR3 reads CASSSLSAVSNQPQHF. In DNA form, the CDR3 reads TGTGCCAGCAGTTCCCTAAGTGCGGTTAGCAATCAGCCCCAGCATTTT.

This clone showed up just a few times. The J gene is TRBJ2-3, the V gene TRBV29-1, with a weak D call TRBD1 (5 bases). The CDR3 contains 14 residues. Trimming stripped 5 bases from V and 0 bases from J, with 12 bases between. In germline, CDR1 is SQVTM, CDR2 ANQGSEA. The CDR3 is CSVIGQLSTDTQYF. As DNA, the CDR3 is TGCAGCGTTATAGGACAATTAAGCACAGATACGCAGTATTTT.

This clone has only a few counts. Other DNA sequences from this sample encode an identical CDR3 as well. The CDR3 here is CASSLAGGNQPQHF. For the CDR3, the DNA is TGCGCCAGCAGCTTAGCCGGGGGCAATCAGCCCCAGCATTTT. The chain employs TRBV5-1 and TRBJ1-5; D gene unclear. CDR3 length equals 14 residues. Trimming removed 2 bases from V and 2 bases from J, with 8 bases in between. Germline CDR1 and CDR2: SGHRS and YFSETQ.

The chain employs TRBV4-1 and TRBJ1-5; tentatively, D is TRBD1 (5 bases). The germline V and J ends were trimmed by 0 bases and 5 bases, with 11 bases remaining between them. This CDR3 spans 15 amino acids. From germline, CDR1 is MGHRA and CDR2 YSYEKL. The chain's CDR3 is CASSQDRGTYQPQHF. The CDR3 nucleotides read TGCGCCAGCAGCCAAGATCGGGGGACTTATCAGCCCCAGCATTTT.

The gene calls are TRBV4-1 and TRBJ2-7; 8 bases match TRBD1. V lost 3 bases, J lost 9 bases, and 10 bases stayed unmatched. Per germline, CDR1 MGHRA and CDR2 YSYEKL. There are 14 residues in the CDR3. The CDR3 DNA is TGCGCCAGCAGCCAGGTCGGACAGGGAAACGGGCAGTACTTC. This gives the protein CASSQVGQGNGQYF.

The genes are TRBV11-2 and TRBJ1-6, with TRBD1 as a possible D gene (5 bases). The V end was cut by 5 bases, the J end by 0 bases, with 11 bases between. The V gene's germline CDR1 is SGHAT and CDR2 FQNNGV. This CDR3 comprises 16 residues. The CDR3 loop reads CASSADKNSYNSPLHF. The CDR3 DNA follows: TGTGCCAGCAGCGCGGACAAGAACTCCTATAATTCACCCCTCCACTTT.

This clone was seen a few times. The rearrangement uses TRBV4-3 and TRBJ2-1; 7 bases are shared with TRBD2. The CDR3 totals 16 residues. The V gene end was trimmed by 5 bases and the J gene end by 8 bases; junction bases not matched to a gene: 15. The germline V gene has CDR1 LGHNA and CDR2 YSLEER. The chain's CDR3 is CASSTLGGGLIDEQFF. The DNA of the CDR3 is TGCGCCAGCAGCACCCTGGGCGGGGGTCTTATAGATGAGCAGTTCTTC.

This clone was counted a single time. The chain joins TRBV15 to TRBJ1-3; no reliable D call. The CDR3 is made up of 14 amino acids. Germline loops: CDR1 LNHNV, CDR2 YYDKDF (reference sequence). Trimming pared 1 base from V and 2 bases from J, leaving 6 bases between. The CDR3, as DNA: TGTGCCACCAGCAGAGTTAGAGCTGGAAACACCATATATTTT. It specifies CATSRVRAGNTIYF.

The rearrangement links TRBV25-1 to TRBJ2-7; maybe TRBD1 (6 bases). Germline values: CDR1 MGHDK, CDR2 SYGVNS. Trimming took 2 bases from V and 2 from J, leaving 13 bases between them. The CDR3 extends over 15 amino acids. The CDR3 sequence is CASSETGIVPYEQYF. CDR3 sequence (DNA): TGTGCCAGCAGTGAAACAGGGATAGTTCCCTACGAGCAGTACTTC.

This clone was seen more than once but under ten times. V usage is TRBV7-2 and J usage is TRBJ1-1, with D unresolved. Deletions cut 0 bases from V and 7 bases from J, with 3 bases between. Germline assignment: CDR1 SGHTA and CDR2 FQGNSA. CDR3 length: 11 residues. The CDR3 is CASSLAFEAFF. For the CDR3, the DNA is TGTGCCAGCAGCTTAGCCTTTGAAGCTTTCTTT.

This clone appeared a single time. V is TRBV18 and J is TRBJ2-7; D unclear. The CDR3 has 12 residues. Trimming left V 6 bases short and J 7 bases short, with 13 bases between. Germline loops: CDR1 KGHSH, CDR2 LQKENI. The DNA for the CDR3 is TGTGCCAGCTCTCCCCTTACACAGGAGCAGTACTTC. Amino acid sequence: CASSPLTQEQYF.

This chain uses TRBV14 with TRBJ1-2, with D possibly being TRBD1 (5 bases). Trimming took off 0 bases at V and 6 bases at J, with 14 bases between the two ends. The CDR3 spans 15 residues. The germline V gene has CDR1 SGHDN and CDR2 FVKESK. Here the CDR3 reads CASSQDRRRVHGYTF. The CDR3 nucleotides are TGTGCCAGCAGCCAAGATCGTCGCAGGGTCCATGGCTACACCTTC.

This clone was counted only a few times. The chain joins TRBV4-3 to TRBJ1-1; the D is unclear. The germline V and J ends were trimmed by 1 base and 0 bases, with 9 bases remaining between them. The CDR3 spans 15 residues. Germline V CDR1 and CDR2: LGHNA, YSLEER. CDR3 region: CASSQVADLNTEAFF. The CDR3, as DNA: TGCGCCAGCAGCCAAGTAGCAGACTTGAACACTGAAGCTTTCTTT.

This clone was counted between two and nine times. The gene calls are TRBV10-3 and TRBJ2-3, with TRBD1 as a possible D gene (7 bases). V lost 8 bases and J 4 bases, leaving 16 bases between the germline ends. The CDR3 has 14 residues. CDR1 and CDR2 (germline): ENHRY, SYGVKD. The CDR3 DNA reads TGTGCCATCGCGGCGGGACAGTCCTCAGATACGCAGTATTTT. Its translation: CAIAAGQSSDTQYF.

This clone has just a few counts. The chain recombines TRBV6-6 with TRBJ2-7; 11 bases line up with TRBD1. Germline V gives CDR1 MNHNY, CDR2 SVGAGI (reference sequence). The V and J ends lost 7 bases and 5 bases, in that order; junction bases with no gene match: 7. The CDR3 spans 14 residues. The CDR3 reads CASKGTGGTNEQYF. The CDR3 DNA reads TGTGCCAGCAAGGGGACAGGGGGGACCAACGAGCAGTACTTC.

This clone was seen a few times. The J gene is TRBJ1-2, the V gene TRBV30; 8 bases line up with TRBD1. The CDR3 contains 13 residues. The junction had 0 bases not matched to a gene; V was cut back by 1 base and J by 2 bases. Germline V CDR1 and CDR2: GTSNPN, SVGIG (reference sequence). Written as DNA, the CDR3 is TGTGCCTGGAGTGACAGGGGGAACTATGGCTACACCTTC. It is translated as CAWSDRGNYGYTF.

The chain carries TRBV28 and TRBJ2-7; 10 nucleotides align to TRBD2. The J segment lost 3 bases and the V segment lost 6 bases, leaving 5 bases of the junction unmatched. Germline values: CDR1 MDHEN, CDR2 SYDVKM. CDR3 size: 14 residues. The CDR3 spells CASRLGLAVYEQYF. The CDR3, as DNA: TGTGCCAGCAGGCTCGGACTAGCGGTCTACGAGCAGTACTTC.